Below are 30 T cell receptor beta chains sequenced from a single sample in a study of neurological immune-mediated disorders. TCRdb used MiXCR to reprocess the 5' RACE reads, holding one entry per CDR3 protein. This sample has around 100,000 distinct CDR3 sequences, with about 10% found just once. Indicated time point: longitudinal time-point 3. The sequencing input was PBMCs. Receptors were obtained from a female donor with HTLV-1-associated myelopathy (HAM/TSP).

In this sample, this clonotype turned up many times. The chain is built from TRBV28 and TRBJ1-5; 8 bases agree with TRBD1. V trimming: 6 bases; J trimming: 4 bases; junction bases outside the gene matches: 5. From germline, CDR1 is MDHEN and CDR2 SYDVKM. This CDR3 is built from 14 residues. The CDR3 DNA sequence: TGTGCCAGCAGAAATACAGGGGGAAATCAGCCCCAGCATTTT. It encodes CASRNTGGNQPQHF.

This clonotype was recorded at least ten times. The J gene is TRBJ2-7, the V gene TRBV10-3; 8 bases fit TRBD1. CDR1 ENHRY and CDR2 SYGVKD come from the germline V gene. The CDR3 consists of 13 residues. V shed 3 bases, J shed 6 bases, and the junction held 4 bases outside the gene matches. CDR3 bases: TGTGCCATCAGTGACCGAACAGGGGGCGAGCAGTACTTC. Residues: CAISDRTGGEQYF.

On this clonotype: This clone may be a read error of a much larger clone one base away. The V call is TRBV20-1, the J call TRBJ1-1, with 7 bases that match TRBD1. Losses at the gene ends were 8 bases for V and 5 bases for J; bases not matched to a gene: 11. Germline CDR1 DFQATT, CDR2 SNEGSKA (reference sequence). The CDR3 extends over 13 amino acids. CDR3: CSSGGTEPTEAFF. Written as DNA, the CDR3 is TGCAGTTCTGGAGGGACAGAGCCGACTGAAGCTTTCTTT.

This clonotype was counted ten times or more. The V gene is TRBV7-2, the J gene TRBJ2-5; 9 bases fit TRBD2. Germline lookup yields CDR1 SGHTA and CDR2 FQGNSA. J lost 5 bases, V lost 3 bases, and 4 bases had no gene match. CDR3 size: 14 residues. Here the CDR3 DNA reads TGTGCCAGCAGCTTGGGACTAGCTAGTGAGACCCAGTACTTC. This codes for CASSLGLASETQYF. The full variable domain, its missing parts supplied by reference TRBV7-2 and TRBJ2-5, is GAGVSQSPSNKVTEKGKDVELRCDPISGHTALYWYRQSLGQGLEFLIYFQGNSAPDKSGLPSDRFSAERTGGSVSTLTIQRTQQEDSAVYLCASSLGLASETQYFGPGTRLLVL.

There are many counts of this clonotype. J is TRBJ1-6 and V is TRBV3-1; weak D call: TRBD1 (5 bases). CDR1 LGHDT and CDR2 YNNKEL come from the germline V gene (reference sequence). The CDR3 contains 13 residues. The germline V and J ends were trimmed by 0 bases and 14 bases, with 11 bases remaining between them. As DNA, the CDR3 is TGTGCCAGCAGCCAAGATAAGGGGATGACCCTCCACTTT. Residues: CASSQDKGMTLHF.

This clonotype was seen many times. This chain connects TRBV5-1 to TRBJ2-7, with 7 nucleotides matching TRBD1. The CDR3 loop spans 13 amino acids. Per the germline V gene, CDR1 is SGHRS and CDR2 is YFSETQ. The trim removed 5 bases at V and 0 bases at J, leaving 2 bases unmatched. CDR3 protein: CASRWDSSYEQYF. In nucleotides, the CDR3 is TGCGCCAGCAGGTGGGACAGCTCCTACGAGCAGTACTTC.

This clonotype appeared many times. This chain connects TRBV5-1 to TRBJ2-3; 11 positions agree with TRBD2. Germline V gene data show CDR1 as SGHRS and CDR2 as YFSETQ. This CDR3 has 16 amino acids. The V and J ends lost 2 bases and 4 bases, in that order; junction bases with no gene match: 6. CDR3 sequence reads: CASSFGTSGASDTQYF. The DNA of the CDR3 is TGCGCCAGCAGCTTCGGGACTAGCGGAGCCTCAGATACGCAGTATTTT. Looking up the rest from reference TRBV5-1 and TRBJ2-3 gives the full variable domain: KAGVTQTPRYLIKTRGQQVTLSCSPISGHRSVSWYQQTPGQGLQFLFEYFSETQRNKGNFPGRFSGRQFSNSRSEMNVSTLELGDSALYLCASSFGTSGASDTQYFGPGTRLTVL.

This clonotype was observed many times. The CDR3 region has the DNA TGCGCCAGCAGCCCGCGGGACTGGTCCCGGGAGACCCAGTACTTC. Translation: CASSPRDWSRETQYF. The rearrangement uses TRBV5-1 and TRBJ2-5; tentative D call: TRBD2 (6 bases). This CDR3 is built from 15 residues. Trimming stripped 4 bases from V and 5 bases from J, with 18 bases between. The germline V gene has CDR1 SGHRS and CDR2 YFSETQ. Complete variable domain (other parts from reference TRBV5-1 and TRBJ2-5): KAGVTQTPRYLIKTRGQQVTLSCSPISGHRSVSWYQQTPGQGLQFLFEYFSETQRNKGNFPGRFSGRQFSNSRSEMNVSTLELGDSALYLCASSPRDWSRETQYFGPGTRLLVL.

In this sample, this clonotype turned up many times. This chain joins TRBV10-1 and TRBJ2-6, with no clear D. The CDR3 runs 15 residues. The V end lost 6 bases, the J end lost 1 base, and 10 bases lay between the germline ends. Germline loops: CDR1 WNHNN, CDR2 SYGVQD (reference sequence). The CDR3 sequence is CASSVGGSGANVLTF. CDR3 in DNA: TGCGCCAGCAGCGTTGGTGGGTCTGGGGCCAACGTCCTGACTTTC.

This clonotype has ten or more counts. This rearrangement joins TRBV29-1 to TRBJ2-7; perhaps TRBD2 as D (5 bases). CDR3 length equals 13 residues. Between the trimmed V and J ends, which lost 7 bases and 6 bases, there was a span of 19 bases. Germline CDR1 is SQVTM and CDR2 is ANQGSEA. The CDR3 region is CSAGNSPRSEQYF. In nucleotides, the CDR3 is TGCAGCGCCGGGAATAGCCCAAGGAGCGAGCAGTACTTC.

This clonotype appeared many times. The chain links TRBV5-1 to TRBJ2-3; D is unclear. The germline V gene encodes CDR1 SGHRS and CDR2 YFSETQ. CDR3 size: 14 residues. Deletions cut 0 bases from V and 5 bases from J, with 10 bases between. The CDR3 region is CASSLAQIEDTQYF. In DNA, the CDR3 is TGCGCCAGCAGCTTGGCTCAGATCGAAGATACGCAGTATTTT. The entire variable domain, with the rest obtained from reference TRBV5-1 and TRBJ2-3, is as follows: KAGVTQTPRYLIKTRGQQVTLSCSPISGHRSVSWYQQTPGQGLQFLFEYFSETQRNKGNFPGRFSGRQFSNSRSEMNVSTLELGDSALYLCASSLAQIEDTQYFGPGTRLTVL.

This clonotype has ten or more counts. This chain joins TRBV10-3 and TRBJ2-1; TRBD2 agrees at 8 bases. J was trimmed by 3 bases and V by 7 bases; bases with no gene match: 2. Germline loops: CDR1 ENHRY, CDR2 SYGVKD. The CDR3 spans 13 residues. The CDR3 sequence is CAIKAGDYNEQFF. CDR3 DNA: TGTGCCATCAAAGCGGGGGACTACAATGAGCAGTTCTTC.

This clonotype has a count of ten or more. This chain uses TRBV12-3 or TRBV12-4 with TRBJ1-6, with 10 bases matching TRBD1. The CDR3 totals 16 residues. V was clipped by 4 bases and J by 8 bases; unmatched bases: 8. CDR3 sequence (DNA): TGTGCCAGCAGTTCGACCGGACAGGGGGACCATTCACCCCTCCACTTT. Its translation is CASSSTGQGDHSPLHF.

This clonotype was seen a handful of times. The gene calls are TRBV6-2 or TRBV6-3 and TRBJ2-3, with D maybe TRBD2 (5 bases). The V gene's germline CDR1 is MNHEY and CDR2 SVGEGT. The CDR3 is made up of 17 amino acids. Between the trimmed V and J ends, which lost 0 bases and 10 bases, there was a span of 23 bases. CDR3 nucleotides: TGTGCCAGCAGTTACTCGAGTTCTCGGGGTTCCGGTGATGCGCAGTATTTT. Residues: CASSYSSSRGSGDAQYF.

This clonotype has a count of ten or more. The gene calls are TRBV10-3 and TRBJ1-1; a weak D match, TRBD1 (5 bases). The V gene's germline CDR1 is ENHRY and CDR2 SYGVKD. V gave up 11 bases and J gave up 4 bases, with 20 bases separating them. There are 14 residues in the CDR3. The CDR3 DNA reads TGTGCCGACTGTGAACGAAAGGGGACCACTGAAGCTTTCTTT. Translated: CADCERKGTTEAFF.

This clonotype appeared many times. The rearrangement links TRBV20-1 to TRBJ2-7, with D perhaps assigned TRBD1 or TRBD2 (5 bases each). Trimming cost V 5 bases and J 4 bases, with 15 bases left between them. In germline, CDR1 is DFQATT, CDR2 SNEGSKA (reference sequence). The CDR3 spans 13 residues. Here the CDR3 reads CSARGSIGYEQYF. CDR3 in DNA: TGCAGTGCTCGGGGCAGTATCGGATACGAGCAGTACTTC.

This clonotype showed up many times. The chain combines TRBV5-1 with TRBJ2-7, with D possibly matching TRBD2 (5 bases). V lost 3 bases, J lost 3 bases, and 13 bases lay in between. Germline CDR1 is SGHRS and CDR2 is YFSETQ. CDR3 length: 14 amino acids. CDR3 nucleotides: TGCGCCAGCAGCTCGGGGTCAAGGGTCTACGAGCAGTACTTC. Its translation: CASSSGSRVYEQYF.

This clonotype has at least ten counts. The CDR3 DNA sequence: TGTGCCAGCAGCCTCCTAGCGGAGCGATTATCCTACGAGCAGTACTTC. Amino acid sequence: CASSLLAERLSYEQYF. The rearrangement joins TRBV5-5 to TRBJ2-7; TRBD2 aligns across 7 bases. The CDR3 loop spans 16 amino acids. Germline CDR1 reads SGHKS; CDR2 reads YYEKEE (reference sequence). The trim removed 4 bases at V and 1 base at J, leaving 11 bases unmatched.

At least ten counts were recorded for this clonotype. The chain employs TRBV14 and TRBJ1-1, with unresolved D. The V gene lost 0 bases and the J gene lost 8 bases, with 10 bases spanning the gap. Germline V lookup: CDR1 SGHDN, CDR2 FVKESK. The CDR3 is 13 amino acids. CDR3 amino acids: CASSQDRQTEAFF. The CDR3 nucleotides are TGTGCCAGCAGCCAAGATAGGCAGACAGAAGCTTTCTTT.

This clonotype was picked up many times. This chain joins TRBV14 and TRBJ2-1, with D unclear. The germline CDR1 and CDR2 sequences are SGHDN and FVKESK. The CDR3 extends over 15 amino acids. The V end lost 0 bases, the J end lost 8 bases, and 14 bases lay between the germline ends. The CDR3 spells CASSQDVPLVDEQFF. CDR3 DNA sequence: TGTGCCAGCAGCCAAGATGTCCCACTCGTGGATGAGCAGTTCTTC.

This clonotype has at least ten counts. This sequence joins TRBV7-2 and TRBJ2-7; D ambiguous. The CDR3 runs 12 residues. The germline CDR1 and CDR2 sequences are SGHTA and FQGNSA. Trimming shortened V by 0 bases and J by 4 bases, and 4 bases separated the two germline ends. CDR3 protein: CASSLALYEQYF. Here the CDR3 DNA reads TGTGCCAGCAGCTTAGCTCTGTACGAGCAGTACTTC.

V and J are TRBV6-2 or TRBV6-3 and TRBJ2-2; D gene ambiguous. V was clipped by 5 bases and J by 6 bases, with 10 bases between them. The CDR3 is 13 residues long. Germline assignment: CDR1 MNHEY and CDR2 SVGEGT. CDR3 coding DNA: TGTGCCAGCAGTGAGGTGGATCCCGGGGAGCTGTTTTTT. It codes for CASSEVDPGELFF.

This clonotype was observed at least ten times. V usage is TRBV5-1 and J usage is TRBJ1-1, with D unclear. CDR1 is SGHRS and CDR2 is YFSETQ in the germline V gene. V gave up 4 bases and J gave up 0 bases, with 13 bases separating them. This CDR3 spans 15 amino acids. The CDR3 nucleotides are TGCGCCAGCAGCAGCACCAGATACATGAACACTGAAGCTTTCTTT. This translates into CASSSTRYMNTEAFF.

This clonotype was counted a few times. This may stem from a read error, because a much larger clone lies one nucleotide away. V gene TRBV29-1 combines with J gene TRBJ2-4; D call uncertain. The CDR3 is 13 amino acids. Germline V gene sequence: CDR1 SQVTM, CDR2 ANQGSEA. CDR3 bases: TGCAGCGTTGAAGTAGTGTCCAAAAACATTCGGTACTTC. This gives the protein CSVEVVSKNIRYF. The entire variable domain, with the rest obtained from reference TRBV29-1 and TRBJ2-4, is as follows: SAVISQKPSRDICQRGTSLTIQCQVDSQVTMMFWYRQQPGQSLTLIATANQGSEATYESGFVIDKFPISRPNLTFSTLTVSNMSPEDSSIYLCSVEVVSKNIRYFGAGTRLSVL.

This chain joins TRBV5-1 and TRBJ1-1, with TRBD1 matching over 7 bases. The CDR3 runs to 17 residues. The germline gives CDR1 SGHRS, CDR2 YFSETQ. Germline trimming cut 9 bases from V and 0 bases from J; bases unmatched to any gene: 17. The CDR3 loop is CAIPDRARQIMNTEAFF. The CDR3 nucleotides read TGCGCCATCCCTGACAGGGCCCGACAAATAATGAACACTGAAGCTTTCTTT.

To note about this clonotype: A much larger clone is a single base away; this may be a read error. The genes are TRBV5-1 and TRBJ1-4, with D hard to call. V lost 0 bases and J 7 bases, leaving 13 bases between the germline ends. The CDR3 covers 15 residues. Germline CDR1 is SGHRS and CDR2 is YFSETQ. The CDR3 coding sequence is TGCGCCAGCAGCTTGGGGGAAGTGGGGAGTGAAAAACTGTTTTTT. Translating gives CASSLGEVGSEKLFF.

There are many counts of this clonotype. The genes are TRBV20-1 and TRBJ2-7, with 8 bases identical to TRBD2. Trimming cost V 0 bases and J 0 bases; bases outside gene matches: 7. The CDR3 extends over 16 amino acids. Germline CDR1 and CDR2: DFQATT and SNEGSKA (reference sequence). The CDR3 sequence: CSARDMSGGFSYEQYF. CDR3 in DNA: TGCAGTGCTAGAGATATGTCGGGGGGGTTCTCCTACGAGCAGTACTTC.

The CDR3 region has the DNA TGTGCCAGCAGCCGCCAATTTATTGGACTCAACGCCGGGGAGCTGTTTTTT. This codes for CASSRQFIGLNAGELFF. V and J are TRBV4-2 and TRBJ2-2; D perhaps matches TRBD2 (5 bases). Trimming shortened V by 4 bases and J by 6 bases, and 21 bases separated the two germline ends. Germline V gene lookup returns CDR1 LGHNA and CDR2 YNFKEQ. The CDR3 has 17 residues.

This clonotype showed up many times. The V and J genes are TRBV5-5 and TRBJ2-1; D ambiguous. Germline CDR1 SGHKS, CDR2 YYEKEE (reference sequence). With 2 bases removed from V and 6 bases from J, the gap between germline ends came to 15 bases. This CDR3 has 15 amino acids. CDR3 sequence: CASSFETPTPNEQFF. CDR3 nucleotides: TGTGCCAGCAGCTTCGAGACCCCCACCCCCAATGAGCAGTTCTTC.

The sample holds many counts of this clonotype. The chain employs TRBV14 and TRBJ2-6; no clear D gene. V shed 1 base and J shed 3 bases, with 1 base lying between them. This CDR3 comprises 13 residues. Germline CDR1 is SGHDN and CDR2 is FVKESK. The CDR3 DNA sequence: TGTGCCAGCAGCCAAGTTGGGGCCAACGTCCTGACTTTC. Translated, it gives CASSQVGANVLTF.